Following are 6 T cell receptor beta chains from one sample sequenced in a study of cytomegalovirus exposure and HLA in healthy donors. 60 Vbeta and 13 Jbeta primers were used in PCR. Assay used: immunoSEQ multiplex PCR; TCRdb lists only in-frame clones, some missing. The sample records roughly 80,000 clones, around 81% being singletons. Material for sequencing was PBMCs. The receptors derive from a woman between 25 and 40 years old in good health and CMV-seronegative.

In DNA, the CDR3 is TGTGCCAGCAGCCCGGGGGATCAAGAGACCCAGTACTTC. This codes for CASSPGDQETQYF. The chain joins TRBV21-1 to TRBJ2-5; the DNA was not used to check the table's D call, TRBD2. TRBV21-1 is flagged as a pseudogene. The CDR3 consists of 13 residues.

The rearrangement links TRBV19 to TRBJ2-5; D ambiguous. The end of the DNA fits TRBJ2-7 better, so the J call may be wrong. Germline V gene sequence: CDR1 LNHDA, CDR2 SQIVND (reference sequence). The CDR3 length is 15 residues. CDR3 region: CASSIATTYSYEQYF. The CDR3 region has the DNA TGTGCCAGTAGTATTGCTACTACCTATTCCTACGAGCAGTACTTC.

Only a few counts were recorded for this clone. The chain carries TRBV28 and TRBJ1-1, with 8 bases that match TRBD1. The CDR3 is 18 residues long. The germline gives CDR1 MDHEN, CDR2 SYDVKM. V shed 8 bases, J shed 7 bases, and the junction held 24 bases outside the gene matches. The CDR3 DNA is TGTGCCAGCGGGCTAGGGACAGGACTGGTCTCTGAAAGGGATGAAGCTTTCTTT. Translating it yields CASGLGTGLVSERDEAFF. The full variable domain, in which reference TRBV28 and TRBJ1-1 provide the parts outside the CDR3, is DVKVTQSSRYLVKRTGEKVFLECVQDMDHENMFWYRQDPGLGLRLIYFSYDVKMKEKGDIPEGYSVSREKKERFSLILESASTNQTSMYLCASGLGTGLVSERDEAFFGQGTRLTVV.

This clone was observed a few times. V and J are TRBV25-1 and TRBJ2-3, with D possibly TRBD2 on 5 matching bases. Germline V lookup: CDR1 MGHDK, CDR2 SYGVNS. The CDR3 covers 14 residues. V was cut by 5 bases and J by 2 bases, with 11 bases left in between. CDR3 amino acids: CASSKERVTDTQYF. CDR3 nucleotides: TGTGCCAGCAGTAAGGAGAGGGTCACAGATACGCAGTATTTT.

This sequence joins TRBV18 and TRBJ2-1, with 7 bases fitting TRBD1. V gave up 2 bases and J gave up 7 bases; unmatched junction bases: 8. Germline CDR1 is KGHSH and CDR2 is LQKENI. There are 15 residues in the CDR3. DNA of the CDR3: TGTGCCAGCTCACCAGAGACAGGGTCCCTTAATGAGCAGTTCTTC. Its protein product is CASSPETGSLNEQFF.

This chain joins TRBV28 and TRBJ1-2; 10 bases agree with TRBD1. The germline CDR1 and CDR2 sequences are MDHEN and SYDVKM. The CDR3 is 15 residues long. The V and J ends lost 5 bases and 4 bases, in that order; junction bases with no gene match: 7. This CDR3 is CASSRWTGGGYGYTF. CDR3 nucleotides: TGTGCCAGCAGTCGCTGGACAGGGGGTGGCTATGGCTACACCTTC.